This TCR beta chain was identified during a study of CD8 T cells in Susac syndrome (dated by TCRdb to 2018 to 2020). For the study in its entirety: Whether CD8+ T cell activation and differentiation in Susac syndrome was antigen driven was tested using repertoire sequencing.

High-throughput TCR beta sequencing profiled peripheral blood CD8+ and CD4+ T cells from healthy donors, Susac syndrome patients and multiple sclerosis patients. The multiple sclerosis controls were treatment-naive patients whose relapsing-remitting disease, either stable or active, fulfilled the revised McDonald criteria. Bulk CD8+ and CD4+ T cells were purified by magnetic negative isolation, while CD8+ TEMRA cells were enriched using FACS. Blood was drawn into EDTA tubes, processed within 24 hours, and PBMCs were isolated by density gradient centrifugation. PBMCs intended for TCR sequencing were cryopreserved in liquid nitrogen and were subsequently thawed in a 37 degrees C water bath. The sorted or isolated CD4+, CD8+ and CD8+ TEMRA cells reached a purity of at least 90%. The paper as a whole reports these results and caveats: The number of individuals in the TCR sequencing and HLA analysis was acknowledged as relatively small.

On this clonotype itself: Its antigen has not been determined. Nothing much larger sits one base from this clone, and base qualities are not available.

RNA was extracted with the RNeasy kit and roughly 0.45 to 1 ug was reverse transcribed using random hexamers. The immunoSEQ multiplex PCR assay, which covers 54 Vbeta and 13 Jbeta segments, was used to amplify TCR beta CDR3 regions. PCR amplification bias was corrected by using a synthetic template baseline for primer optimization and computational correction. On the authors' methods: Only productive sequences were kept, with reads annotated to V, D and J genes according to IMGT and analyzed in immunoSEQ Analyzer. Clonality was calculated as one minus the Shannon entropy normalized by log2 of the number of productive unique sequences. For each patient and control, public and private clones were evaluated within the 100 most prevalent clones. Susac-specific clones were defined as absent from healthy and MS cohorts, around 980 published viral clones and other ImmuneACCESS disease sequences. TCRdb reprocessing: public reads trimmed at Q25 with fastp, clones called with MiXCR, in-frame beta chains kept. Entries that share a CDR3 protein sequence are merged under the most common genes and DNA. The authors' filters were not applied to this entry. The sample table records some 200,000 distinct CDR3 sequences; more than 90% of these occur just once. The ten largest clones represent just under 0.095% of the sample.

CDR1 and CDR2 are read off the germline V gene (reference sequence) as GTSNPN and SVGIG. The CDR3 goes from the cysteine to the phenylalanine over 14 residues. CDR3 DNA only is kept here, 42 bases in frame from base 1. Between the V and J ends, shortened by 4 bases and 9 bases respectively, the junction contains 20 bases. The sequence was obtained from a human donor with multiple sclerosis. The chain is made from TRBV30 and TRBJ2-3; TRBD2 is perhaps the D gene, given 6 matching bases. Sequences were obtained from CD4+ T cells from PBMCs. The sequence in DNA is TGTGCCTGGATGTTACGCGGGAAAGCCCTGACGCAGTATTTT. It translates to CAWMLRGKALTQYF.